This entry lists 6 T cell receptor beta chains sequenced from one sample in a study of CD8+CD57+ T cells in acquired aplastic anemia (dated by TCRdb to 2016 to 2018). The patients picked for sequencing were ones in whom flow cytometry had shown an expansion of CD8+CD57+ cells. Reads for this sample came from an Illumina HiSeq 2000. Genomic DNA was used as template for profiling of TCR beta VDJ combinations and CDR3 sequences. TCRdb trimmed the raw reads at Q25, called clones with MiXCR and kept productive beta chains. Identical CDR3 proteins give one entry, which carries the most common genes and DNA. The sample has 200,000 or so distinct CDR3 sequences on record, 50% to 70% of them singletons. The ten most abundant clones make up roughly 50% of the sample. The sample consisted of sorted CD4+, CD8+, or CD8+CD57+ T cells (not recorded which) from PBMCs. All receptors derive from a human donor with aplastic anemia.

As concerns this clonotype: Being one base from a much bigger clone, this may be a read error. This chain links TRBV11-2 with TRBJ2-1; D ambiguous. Germline CDR1 and CDR2: SGHAT and FQNNGV. CDR3 length: 15 residues. The V and J ends lost 1 base and 6 bases respectively, with 13 bases between them. The CDR3 DNA reads as TGTGCCAGCAGCTTAGTAAGGGTTTTGGTCAATGAGCAGTTCTTC. Translation gives CASSLVRVLVNEQFF.

J is TRBJ2-7 and V is TRBV5-1; 9 bases agree with TRBD1. V shed 4 bases, J shed 0 bases, and the junction held 8 bases outside the gene matches. Per the germline V gene, CDR1 is SGHRS and CDR2 is YFSETQ. The length of the CDR3 is 16 residues. In DNA form, the CDR3 reads TGCGCCAGCAGCCTAGGACAGGGGTTCAGCTCCTACGAGCAGTACTTC. This encodes CASSLGQGFSSYEQYF.

This clonotype showed up many times. The chain uses TRBV7-3 and TRBJ2-3, with TRBD2 matching 9 bases. V was pared by 2 bases and J by 2 bases, with 2 bases of the junction left unmatched. Per the germline V gene, CDR1 is SGHTA and CDR2 is FQGTGA. CDR3 length: 15 amino acids. The CDR3 loop is CASSLLAGDTDTQYF. The CDR3 nucleotides read TGTGCCAGCAGCTTATTAGCGGGGGACACAGATACGCAGTATTTT. The entire variable domain, with the rest obtained from reference TRBV7-3 and TRBJ2-3, is as follows: GAGVSQTPSNKVTEKGKYVELRCDPISGHTALYWYRQSLGQGPEFLIYFQGTGAADDSGLPNDRFFAVRPEGSVSTLKIQRTERGDSAVYLCASSLLAGDTDTQYFGPGTRLTVL.

V usage is TRBV20-1 and J usage is TRBJ1-2; D possibly corresponds to TRBD1 (5 bases). V was cut by 3 bases and J by 1 base, with 9 bases left in between. The CDR3 contains 13 residues. CDR1 is DFQATT and CDR2 is SNEGSKA in the germline V gene (reference sequence). CDR3 in amino acids: CSASLRDNYGYTF. The DNA of the CDR3 is TGCAGTGCTAGCCTCAGGGATAACTATGGCTACACCTTC.

The CDR3 DNA is TGTGCCACCAAACCGGGAGGCTCTGGAAACACCATATATTTT. It yields the protein CATKPGGSGNTIYF. This chain joins TRBV24-1 and TRBJ1-3; no definite D call. The CDR3 is 14 amino acids. V gave up 8 bases and J gave up 0 bases, with 10 bases separating them. Germline V CDR1 and CDR2: KGHDR, SFDVKD.

This clonotype appeared a single time. V is TRBV7-9 and J is TRBJ1-1, with unresolved D. Trimming took off 9 bases at V and 8 bases at J, with 22 bases between the two ends. Germline values: CDR1 SEHNR, CDR2 FQNEAQ (reference sequence). This CDR3 has 14 residues. CDR3 DNA sequence: TGTGCCAGTCGGCGGGAGGATCTAGCTGAGGAAGCTTTCTTT. Translation: CASRREDLAEEAFF.